These T cell receptor beta chains were read from a single sample in a study of T cell changes during pregnancy in multiple sclerosis. Produced via immunoSEQ multiplex PCR; TCRdb's table is partial and in-frame only. The sample consists of 45,000 to 55,000 clones, about 90% of them appearing once. The sequenced sample was CD4+ T cells from peripheral blood mononuclear cells, obtained after pregnancy. Receptors were obtained from a female donor in good health, enrolled as a control in a pregnancy study. The CDR3 runs from the conserved cysteine through the conserved F or W. The D gene is left open where the match is weak. Where a row states a size, it is once, few, many or the class of an expanded clone; other rows omit it.

NA	TRBV15	18	NA	TRBJ2-1	TGTGCCACCAGCAGAGATCGACCTAGCGCCAGCTCCTACAATGAGCAGTTCTTC	CATSRDRPSASSYNEQFF
NA	TRBV7-2	12	NA	TRBJ2-5	TGTGCCAGCTGGAGCACCCAAGAGACCCAGTACTTC	CASWSTQETQYF
NA	TRBV19	17	TRBD2	TRBJ2-5	TGTGCCAGTAAAAAACGGAGCGGGGGGTCCAGGGGAGAGACCCAGTACTTC	CASKKRSGGSRGETQYF
NA	TRBV5-4	15	TRBD1	TRBJ1-2	TGTGCCAGCAGCCCCACCGCAGGGGACAGTTATGGCTACACCTTC	CASSPTAGDSYGYTF
NA	TRBV6-1	14	NA	TRBJ1-6	TGTGCCACAAAACAGGGCTCCTATAATTCACCCCTCCACTTT	CATKQGSYNSPLHF
NA	TRBV6-1	14	TRBD1	TRBJ1-2	TGTGCCAGCAGAGCGGACAGGGGTAACTATGGCTACACCTTC	CASRADRGNYGYTF
NA	TRBV16	15	NA	TRBJ1-6	TGTGCCAGCAGCGGGACTAGCACCTATAATTCACCCCTCCACTTT	CASSGTSTYNSPLHF
NA	TRBV5-5	14	NA	TRBJ1-3	TGTGCCAGCAGCTTGGGGACATCTGGAAACACCATATATTTT	CASSLGTSGNTIYF
NA	TRBV4-3	13	NA	TRBJ2-3	TGCGCCAGCAGCCAAGGCAGGTCTGATACGCAGTATTTT	CASSQGRSDTQYF
NA	TRBV5-1	13	TRBD2	TRBJ2-4	TGCGCCAGCAGCTTATCGGGAGGAAACATTCAGTACTTC	CASSLSGGNIQYF
NA	TRBV18	14	NA	TRBJ2-3	TGTGCCAGCTCACGGCGGGGACGCACAGATACGCAGTATTTT	CASSRRGRTDTQYF
NA	TRBV5-1	16	TRBD2	TRBJ2-1	TGCGCCAGCAGCTTGGACGGCGGGGGGGCCTACAATGAGCAGTTCTTC	CASSLDGGGAYNEQFF
NA	TRBV2	13	NA	TRBJ2-1	TGTGCCAGCAGCGCCCAGGGGGGCAATGAGCAGTTCTTC	CASSAQGGNEQFF
once	TRBV7-2	15	NA	TRBJ1-3	TGTGCCAGCAGGCTGAGCATGCTCTCTGGAAACACCATATATTTT	CASRLSMLSGNTIYF
NA	TRBV19	12	TRBD1	TRBJ1-1	TGTGCCAGTAGACAGGGGCTCACTGAAGCTTTCTTT	CASRQGLTEAFF
NA	TRBV19	14	TRBD1	TRBJ1-5	TGTGCCAGTAGTATAGGCACAGGGGATCAGCCCCAGCATTTT	CASSIGTGDQPQHF
NA	TRBV7-6	16	TRBD1	TRBJ2-1	TGTGCCAGCAGCCCCAGTTGGGGGACAGGGCCCAATGAGCAGTTCTTC	CASSPSWGTGPNEQFF
NA	TRBV7-2	13	NA	TRBJ2-5	TGTGCCAGCAGCTTGGGACTCCGGGAGACCCAGTACTTC	CASSLGLRETQYF
NA	TRBV11-2	14	NA	TRBJ2-7	TGTGCCAGCAACCCTAGCAGGGGCTCCTACGAGCAGTACTTC	CASNPSRGSYEQYF
NA	TRBV5-1	14	NA	TRBJ1-4	TGCGCCAGCAGCTACCAAGCCGATAATGAAAAACTGTTTTTT	CASSYQADNEKLFF
NA	TRBV19	12	TRBD1	TRBJ2-3	TGTGCCAGTAGTCTACAGGGGAATACGCAGTATTTT	CASSLQGNTQYF
NA	TRBV30	15	TRBD1	TRBJ1-2	TGTGCCTGGAGTGCAGGGGACAGGGGCCACTATGGCTACACCTTC	CAWSAGDRGHYGYTF
NA	TRBV6-5	12	NA	TRBJ2-2	TGTGCCAGCAGTTACCTAGTTGGGGAGCTGTTTTTT	CASSYLVGELFF
once	TRBV7-3	20	TRBD2	TRBJ2-6	TGTGCCAGCAGCTTTCTAACCCCTAGCGGGGGGCCCTCTGGGGCCAACGTCCTGACTTTC	CASSFLTPSGGPSGANVLTF
NA	TRBV2	14	TRBD1	TRBJ1-5	TGTGCCAGCAGTGATCGGACAGGGGACCAGCCCCAGCATTTT	CASSDRTGDQPQHF